The clone carrying this T cell receptor beta chain was seen a handful of times. The antigen remains unidentified. Assay used: immunoSEQ multiplex PCR; TCRdb lists only in-frame clones, some missing. Here the sample spans around 160,000 clones, 90% to 95% being singletons. V was shortened by 7 bases and J by 9 bases, with 20 bases between the two germline ends. This CDR3 is 15 amino acids long. The V gene's germline CDR1 is SGHNT and CDR2 YYREEE (reference sequence). The sample belongs to a study of T cell responses to AZD1222 COVID-19 vaccine. Overall study results and limits: Unmutated variant regions reportedly attract nearly half of all spike-specific TCRs.

This clonotype was obtained from an adult who received the AZD1222 COVID-19 vaccine. The source material was peripheral blood, sampled 28 days after the second AZD1222 dose. The chain uses TRBV5-4 and TRBJ1-6; TRBD1 is a possible D gene (5 bases). CDR3 nucleotides: TGTGCCAGCTCGTCTTCTGGGACGGTCCCTTCACCCCTCCACTTT. It codes for CASSSSGTVPSPLHF.